This entry concerns a single TCR beta chain. These data belong to a study of control samples from healthy donors and cancer patients. CDR1 is MNHEY and CDR2 is SMNVEV in the germline V gene (reference sequence). Trimming pared 6 bases from V and 0 bases from J, leaving 9 bases between. This CDR3 is 15 amino acids long. Here immunoSEQ multiplex PCR was the method, and the copy in TCRdb shows in-frame clones only, minus some. In the table there are some 100,000 clones, around 89% of which are singletons. The V gene is TRBV27, the J gene TRBJ1-6; D is unresolved. This receptor was obtained from a man younger than 45 in good health. Sample: blood. The CDR3: CASRTGSSYNSPLHF. For the CDR3, the DNA is TGTGCCAGCAGGACCGGTAGCTCCTATAATTCACCCCTCCACTTT.